The 27 T cell receptor beta chains listed next were all sequenced from one sample in a study of regulatory T cells in long-lasting Graves disease. Libraries of TCR beta came from iRepertoire HTBI primers plus Arm-PCR of CDR3 regions. TCRdb reprocessed the multiplex PCR reads via MiXCR and lists one record per CDR3 protein. The sample consists of 400,000 to 650,000 distinct CDR3 sequences, roughly 16% of them appearing once. Stated time point: newly diagnosed GD, antithyroid drugs for less than 3 months. The TCR library was made from RNA that had been extracted from PBMCs in TRIzol. Another study also made use of these data, one on T cells in Graves' hyperthyroidism and ophthalmopathy.

The sample here was peripheral blood mononuclear cells (PBMCs), taken at new diagnosis, from a patient treated with antithyroid drugs. These receptors all stem from a woman aged 35 to 60 with Graves disease.

This chain links TRBV18 with TRBJ1-4; D is unclear. This CDR3 has 14 amino acids. Trimming removed 5 bases from V and 0 bases from J, with 7 bases in between. Germline CDR1 is KGHSH and CDR2 is LQKENI. CDR3 sequence (DNA): TGTGCCAGCTCAGGTTCATCAACTAATGAAAAACTGTTTTTT. It specifies CASSGSSTNEKLFF.

This clonotype has a handful of counts. The rearrangement uses TRBV25-1 and TRBJ1-4; D possibly corresponds to TRBD1 (5 bases). There are 16 residues in the CDR3. Germline V gene sequence: CDR1 MGHDK, CDR2 SYGVNS. Trimming took 0 bases from V and 3 from J, leaving 11 bases between them. The CDR3 DNA sequence: TGTGCCAGCAGTGAATATTACAGGAGGTCTAATGAAAAACTGTTTTTT. This encodes CASSEYYRRSNEKLFF. Supplemented by reference TRBV25-1 and TRBJ1-4, the full variable domain reads EADIYQTPRYLVIGTGKKITLECSQTMGHDKMYWYQQDPGMELHLIHYSYGVNSTEKGDLSSESTVSRIRTEHFPLTLESARPSHTSQYLCASSEYYRRSNEKLFFGSGTQLSVL.

This clonotype was seen repeatedly, ten times or more. The V call is TRBV20-1, the J call TRBJ2-7; D gene uncertain. The CDR3 sequence is 13 residues long. The germline gives CDR1 DFQATT, CDR2 SNEGSKA (reference sequence). V dropped 3 bases and J dropped 4 bases, with 13 bases sitting between them. CDR3 residues: CSASRPNGYEQYF. CDR3 nucleotides: TGCAGTGCTAGCAGGCCCAACGGGTACGAGCAGTACTTC.

V is TRBV5-1 and J is TRBJ1-1; TRBD1 agrees at 9 bases. CDR1 SGHRS and CDR2 YFSETQ come from the germline V gene. CDR3 size: 16 residues. The J segment lost 2 bases and the V segment lost 4 bases, leaving 9 bases of the junction unmatched. The CDR3 region has the DNA TGCGCCAGCAGCCTGATCCGGACAGGGGAAAACACTGAAGCTTTCTTT. As protein: CASSLIRTGENTEAFF.

The chain uses TRBV5-1 and TRBJ1-2; 10 bases map to TRBD1. CDR3 length: 15 residues. V shed 4 bases, J shed 8 bases, and the junction held 11 bases outside the gene matches. In germline, CDR1 is SGHRS, CDR2 YFSETQ. The DNA for the CDR3 is TGCGCCAGCAGCGTGGGACAGGGGCTGATTCAAGGCTACACCTTC. Its protein product is CASSVGQGLIQGYTF.

This chain uses TRBV5-1 with TRBJ1-4; a possible D gene is TRBD1 (6 bases). The V end was cut by 3 bases, the J end by 5 bases, with 20 bases between. This CDR3 is 17 amino acids long. The germline gives CDR1 SGHRS, CDR2 YFSETQ. The DNA of the CDR3 is TGCGCCAGCAGCTCCGGGACCCAAGGGACACAAAATGAAAAACTGTTTTTT. Its protein is CASSSGTQGTQNEKLFF.

This clonotype was detected ten times or more. The rearrangement links TRBV27 to TRBJ2-5; D possibly matches TRBD1 or TRBD2 (5 bases each). The CDR3 sequence is 16 residues long. The V gene lost 4 bases and the J gene lost 5 bases, with 20 bases spanning the gap. Germline CDR1 is MNHEY and CDR2 is SMNVEV (reference sequence). The CDR3 DNA reads as TGTGCCAGCAGTTCCGGGACCTCTTTAAACGTGGAGACCCAGTACTTC. This gives the protein CASSSGTSLNVETQYF.

This clonotype showed up many times. The chain recombines TRBV3-1 with TRBJ2-2, with D uncertain. Trimming pared 3 bases from V and 0 bases from J, leaving 5 bases between. Per the germline V gene, CDR1 is LGHDT and CDR2 is YNNKEL (reference sequence). The length of the CDR3 is 14 residues. Here the CDR3 reads CASSQAANTGELFF. In nucleotides, the CDR3 is TGTGCCAGCAGCCAGGCAGCGAACACCGGGGAGCTGTTTTTT.

The chain links TRBV28 to TRBJ2-2; 9 bases map to TRBD2. The CDR3 covers 15 residues. The V and J ends lost 2 bases and 7 bases, in that order; junction bases with no gene match: 5. The germline V gene has CDR1 MDHEN and CDR2 SYDVKM. CDR3 DNA sequence: TGTGCCAGCAGTTTAGCGGGGGGGCTATTCGGGGAGCTGTTTTTT. As protein: CASSLAGGLFGELFF.

This clonotype has a handful of counts. The CDR3 DNA follows: TGTGCCAGCAGCACCGGGACAGGGATCCAAGCCGGGGAGCTGTTTTTT. This encodes CASSTGTGIQAGELFF. The J gene is TRBJ2-2, the V gene TRBV3-1; 9 bases align to TRBD1. Trimming removed 5 bases from V and 6 bases from J; junction bases left unmatched: 10. Germline CDR1 reads LGHDT; CDR2 reads YNNKEL (reference sequence). The length of the CDR3 is 16 residues.

A word on this clonotype: This clone may be a read error of a much larger clone one base away. CDR3 sequence reads: CASQGTGELFF. The CDR3 bases are TGTGCCAGCCAAGGCACCGGGGAGCTGTTTTTT. The chain combines TRBV10-3 with TRBJ2-2; D remains unclear. The CDR3 runs 11 residues. Germline CDR1 ENHRY, CDR2 SYGVKD. V was trimmed by 10 bases and J by 4 bases, leaving 7 bases between them.

This clonotype was counted ten times or more. The V gene is TRBV20-1, the J gene TRBJ2-5; tentative D call: TRBD2 (6 bases). Trimming left V 6 bases short and J 2 bases short, with 19 bases between. The CDR3 has 15 amino acids. Germline V lookup: CDR1 DFQATT, CDR2 SNEGSKA (reference sequence). The CDR3 DNA reads TGCAGTGCAACGACTTCGGCGGGGAGACAAGAGACCCAGTACTTC. Encoded protein: CSATTSAGRQETQYF.

The table lists this clonotype with many counts. The chain carries TRBV11-3 and TRBJ2-1, with 10 bases matching TRBD1. The CDR3 is made up of 14 amino acids. V lost 1 base, J lost 8 bases, and 2 bases stayed unmatched. Per the germline V gene, CDR1 is SGHNT and CDR2 is YENEEA. The CDR3 DNA reads as TGTGCCAGCAGCTTAGGGACAGGGGGGTATGAGCAGTTCTTC. Protein: CASSLGTGGYEQFF. The complete variable domain, with remaining parts taken from reference TRBV11-3 and TRBJ2-1, reads EAGVVQSPRYKIIEKKQPVAFWCNPISGHNTLYWYLQNLGQGPELLIRYENEEAVDDSQLPKDRFSAERLKGVDSTLKIQPAELGDSAVYLCASSLGTGGYEQFFGPGTRLTVL.

This clonotype was picked up many times. This chain links TRBV20-1 with TRBJ1-6, with 7 positions matching TRBD1. The CDR3 covers 13 residues. Germline V gives CDR1 DFQATT, CDR2 SNEGSKA (reference sequence). The ends lost 1 base at V and 7 bases at J; junction bases unmatched: 1. The CDR3: CSARGDSNSPLHF. The CDR3 region has the DNA TGCAGTGCTAGAGGGGACAGCAATTCACCCCTCCACTTT.

The chain has TRBV4-1 and TRBJ1-2; 9 nucleotides agree with TRBD1. The junction had 9 bases not matched to a gene; V was cut back by 3 bases and J by 7 bases. Germline values: CDR1 MGHRA, CDR2 YSYEKL. This CDR3 has 15 amino acids. The CDR3 protein is CASSQAPGQGVGYTF. The CDR3, as DNA: TGCGCCAGCAGCCAGGCCCCGGGACAGGGTGTTGGCTACACCTTC.

This sequence joins TRBV5-5 and TRBJ1-1; 7 bases agree with TRBD1. Germline-derived CDR1 and CDR2 are SGHKS and YYEKEE (reference sequence). This CDR3 contains 15 residues. V lost 0 bases, J lost 10 bases, and 12 bases stayed unmatched. CDR3 coding DNA: TGTGCCAGCAGCTTGGAGACAGGGTTAACCCAAGGAGCTTTCTTT. Encoded protein: CASSLETGLTQGAFF.

This chain connects TRBV4-1 to TRBJ1-4; 9 nucleotides line up with TRBD1. Germline V gives CDR1 MGHRA, CDR2 YSYEKL. This CDR3 comprises 17 residues. The ends lost 3 bases at V and 5 bases at J; junction bases unmatched: 10. This CDR3 is CASSHFLRDRENEKLFF. Written as DNA, the CDR3 is TGCGCCAGCAGCCATTTCCTCAGGGACAGGGAAAATGAAAAACTGTTTTTT.

The gene calls are TRBV2 and TRBJ2-1; tentatively, D is TRBD1 (5 bases). V dropped 3 bases and J dropped 9 bases, with 18 bases sitting between them. The CDR3 is 15 residues long. CDR1 SNHLY and CDR2 FYNNEI come from the germline V gene. The CDR3 sequence is CASSDRRLGTGEQFF. CDR3 coding DNA: TGTGCCAGCAGTGACAGGCGGTTGGGAACAGGTGAGCAGTTCTTC.

The table lists this clonotype with a few counts. The J gene is TRBJ2-6, the V gene TRBV3-1; TRBD1 aligns across 9 bases. This CDR3 has 17 amino acids. CDR1 LGHDT and CDR2 YNNKEL come from the germline V gene (reference sequence). V gave up 6 bases and J gave up 2 bases; unmatched junction bases: 8. The CDR3 sequence: CASSKGTGSAGANVLTF. CDR3 nucleotides: TGTGCCAGCAGTAAAGGGACAGGGTCAGCTGGGGCCAACGTCCTGACTTTC.

The chain joins TRBV19 to TRBJ1-1; no clear D gene. The ends were cut back, 7 bases at V and 8 bases at J, with 17 bases in the middle. Germline values: CDR1 LNHDA, CDR2 SQIVND (reference sequence). This CDR3 region has 13 residues. In DNA, the CDR3 is TGTGCCAGTATAACACCCCCTGGGGTCGAAGCTTTCTTT. This sequence encodes CASITPPGVEAFF.

This clonotype was seen repeatedly, ten times or more. The J gene is TRBJ2-2, the V gene TRBV11-3; D unclear. V lost 3 bases, J lost 7 bases, and 9 bases lay in between. Germline values: CDR1 SGHNT, CDR2 YENEEA. The CDR3 contains 13 residues. The CDR3 DNA sequence: TGTGCCAGCAGCTTGGCAAGAAGCGGGGAGCTGTTTTTT. Residues: CASSLARSGELFF. The whole variable domain, remainder taken from reference TRBV11-3 and TRBJ2-2, is EAGVVQSPRYKIIEKKQPVAFWCNPISGHNTLYWYLQNLGQGPELLIRYENEEAVDDSQLPKDRFSAERLKGVDSTLKIQPAELGDSAVYLCASSLARSGELFFGEGSRLTVL.

This clonotype was seen ten or more times. The chain recombines TRBV11-2 with TRBJ2-3; D unclear. CDR1 and CDR2 from the germline V gene are SGHAT and FQNNGV. The CDR3 contains 13 residues. V was pared by 2 bases and J by 4 bases, with 7 bases between. The CDR3 region has the DNA TGTGCCAGCAGCTTAAGACTTTCAGATACGCAGTATTTT. This codes for CASSLRLSDTQYF.

This clonotype was found a few times. The chain carries TRBV5-1 and TRBJ2-7; 9 bases are shared with TRBD1. V trimming: 4 bases; J trimming: 5 bases; junction bases outside the gene matches: 10. This CDR3 has 15 amino acids. Germline lookup yields CDR1 SGHRS and CDR2 YFSETQ. This chain's CDR3 is CASSPTGGASDEQYF. CDR3 bases: TGCGCCAGCAGCCCCACAGGGGGCGCGTCTGACGAGCAGTACTTC.

The genes are TRBV5-1 and TRBJ2-2; 8 positions agree with TRBD2. Germline CDR1 is SGHRS and CDR2 is YFSETQ. With V trimmed by 4 bases and J by 0 bases, 5 bases remained unmatched. The CDR3 spans 16 residues. DNA of the CDR3: TGCGCCAGCAGCAGGACTAGCTTGGCGAACACCGGGGAGCTGTTTTTT. The encoded protein is CASSRTSLANTGELFF. The full variable domain, its missing parts supplied by reference TRBV5-1 and TRBJ2-2, is KAGVTQTPRYLIKTRGQQVTLSCSPISGHRSVSWYQQTPGQGLQFLFEYFSETQRNKGNFPGRFSGRQFSNSRSEMNVSTLELGDSALYLCASSRTSLANTGELFFGEGSRLTVL.

This clonotype was found many times. The V call is TRBV28, the J call TRBJ2-7; possibly TRBD1 or TRBD2 for D (5 bases each). Deletions cut 5 bases from V and 5 bases from J, with 16 bases between. Per the germline V gene, CDR1 is MDHEN and CDR2 is SYDVKM. The CDR3 contains 14 residues. CDR3: CASSPGGRADEQYF. Written as DNA, the CDR3 is TGTGCCAGCAGTCCCGGAGGCAGGGCCGACGAGCAGTACTTC.

The chain couples TRBV4-2 to TRBJ1-2; D perhaps matches TRBD1 (5 bases). The V and J ends lost 0 bases and 3 bases respectively, with 8 bases between them. The CDR3 runs to 14 residues. Germline lookup yields CDR1 LGHNA and CDR2 YNFKEQ. The CDR3 loop is CASSQDGTDYGYTF. The CDR3 bases are TGTGCCAGCAGCCAAGACGGGACGGACTATGGCTACACCTTC.

This clonotype was recorded a few times. The rearrangement joins TRBV19 to TRBJ2-4; a weak D match, TRBD2 (6 bases). The V gene lost 4 bases and the J gene lost 3 bases, with 16 bases spanning the gap. The CDR3 is made up of 16 amino acids. CDR1 and CDR2 (germline): LNHDA, SQIVND (reference sequence). This CDR3 reads CASSSGVPGNKNIQYF. DNA for the CDR3: TGTGCCAGTAGTAGCGGGGTTCCGGGTAACAAAAACATTCAGTACTTC.